The 10 T cell receptor beta chains presented below share a single source sample, sequenced in a study of regulatory T cells in long-lasting Graves disease. Stated time point: persistent/refractory GD, antithyroid drugs over 5 years with positive TRAb. Extracted RNA from PBMCs served as the source of the TCR library. Relying on iRepertoire HTBI primers and Arm-PCR of CDR3 regions, the team built TCR beta libraries. MiXCR, run by TCRdb on the multiplex PCR reads, gives a single entry per CDR3 protein. This sample has about 470,000 distinct CDR3 sequences, with around 21% found just once. This specimen consisted of peripheral blood mononuclear cells (PBMCs), obtained when the disease was refractory, from a patient treated with antithyroid drugs. Receptor source: a female donor with Graves disease.

This clonotype has a handful of counts. V and J are TRBV6-1 and TRBJ2-2; D uncertain. Germline loops: CDR1 MNHNS, CDR2 SASEGT. The ends were cut back, 10 bases at V and 6 bases at J, with 15 bases in the middle. CDR3 size: 13 residues. CDR3 coding DNA: TGTGCCACTCTGAATGTATTCCCCGGGGAGCTGTTTTTT. Protein product: CATLNVFPGELFF.

The CDR3 here is CASSSGQVYGYTF. The CDR3 DNA sequence: TGTGCCAGTAGTTCGGGACAGGTCTATGGCTACACCTTC. This chain uses TRBV19 with TRBJ1-2; 8 bases are shared with TRBD1. Germline V CDR1 and CDR2: LNHDA, SQIVND (reference sequence). This CDR3 contains 13 residues. With V trimmed by 5 bases and J by 4 bases, 3 bases remained unmatched.

At least ten counts were recorded for this clonotype. This rearrangement joins TRBV5-1 to TRBJ2-2; 7 bases map to TRBD1. Germline V gene sequence: CDR1 SGHRS, CDR2 YFSETQ. This CDR3 is built from 16 residues. V was pared by 2 bases and J by 1 base, with 5 bases of the junction left unmatched. CDR3 residues: CASSFQGQVNTGELFF. The CDR3 bases are TGCGCCAGCAGCTTCCAAGGACAGGTGAACACCGGGGAGCTGTTTTTT.

The rearrangement uses TRBV11-2 and TRBJ2-2; tentatively, D is TRBD1 (5 bases). Germline V gene lookup returns CDR1 SGHAT and CDR2 FQNNGV. Trimming took 1 base from V and 7 from J, leaving 13 bases between them. CDR3 length: 15 residues. Here the CDR3 DNA reads TGTGCCAGCAGCTTAGGCCCCAGCAGGGACGGGGAGCTGTTTTTT. Encoded protein: CASSLGPSRDGELFF.

In the case of this clonotype: This CDR3 is missing its conserved last phenylalanine or tryptophan, likely due to a read error. The chain links TRBV10-3 to TRBJ2-7; D gene ambiguous. This CDR3 has 11 amino acids. Germline CDR1 and CDR2: ENHRY and SYGVKD. Trimming took off 10 bases at V and 4 bases at J, with 11 bases between the two ends. Here the CDR3 DNA reads TGTGCCAGCAGCTCTCCATACGAGCAGTACCTC. It specifies CASSSPYEQYL.

This clonotype was found a few times. This chain uses TRBV4-2 with TRBJ1-5, with D possibly TRBD1 on 5 matching bases. Germline values: CDR1 LGHNA, CDR2 YNFKEQ. Trimming left V 4 bases short and J 5 bases short, with 18 bases between. This CDR3 comprises 16 residues. DNA of the CDR3: TGTGCCAGCAGCCCCTCCTTGGACATCGGGCATCAGCCCCAGCATTTT. This translates into CASSPSLDIGHQPQHF.

This clonotype showed up many times. The J gene is TRBJ2-6, the V gene TRBV7-3, with D possibly called TRBD1 or TRBD2 (5 bases each). Trimming removed 3 bases from V and 4 bases from J, with 13 bases in between. The germline gives CDR1 SGHTA, CDR2 FQGTGA. This CDR3 comprises 16 residues. CDR3 in amino acids: CASSFEGLGGANVLTF. The CDR3 nucleotides read TGTGCCAGCAGCTTTGAGGGGCTCGGAGGGGCCAACGTCCTGACTTTC.

This clonotype was found a few times. The V and J genes are TRBV20-1 and TRBJ2-7; D may be TRBD1 or TRBD2 (6 bases each). There are 13 residues in the CDR3. The germline V and J ends were trimmed by 2 bases and 4 bases, with 12 bases remaining between them. Germline V gene lookup returns CDR1 DFQATT and CDR2 SNEGSKA (reference sequence). CDR3 nucleotide sequence: TGCAGTGCTAGATCCGGAGGGGGGTACGAGCAGTACTTC. Amino acids: CSARSGGGYEQYF.

This clonotype was picked up many times. The rearrangement links TRBV28 to TRBJ1-1; D remains unclear. V lost 2 bases and J 1 base, leaving 8 bases between the germline ends. The CDR3 runs to 14 residues. CDR1 and CDR2 (germline): MDHEN, SYDVKM. CDR3 sequence: CASSLVTANTEAFF. The CDR3 region has the DNA TGTGCCAGCAGTTTAGTCACAGCGAACACTGAAGCTTTCTTT.

This clonotype came up many times. The rearrangement joins TRBV5-1 to TRBJ2-6; 8 nucleotides line up with TRBD1. Trimming took 8 bases from V and 4 from J; bases not matched to a gene: 14. The CDR3 contains 17 residues. Germline V gene data show CDR1 as SGHRS and CDR2 as YFSETQ. CDR3: CASRVGQGASGANVLTF. The CDR3 coding sequence is TGCGCCAGTAGGGTTGGGCAGGGGGCATCAGGGGCCAACGTCCTGACTTTC. Looking up the rest from reference TRBV5-1 and TRBJ2-6 gives the full variable domain: KAGVTQTPRYLIKTRGQQVTLSCSPISGHRSVSWYQQTPGQGLQFLFEYFSETQRNKGNFPGRFSGRQFSNSRSEMNVSTLELGDSALYLCASRVGQGASGANVLTFGAGSRLTVL.